The following is a T cell receptor (beta chain) sequence with its context. Its antigen specificity is not known. Per-base quality was not reported, and no clone a single base away is much larger than it. Other DNA sequences in this specimen translate into the identical CDR3. The data are from a study of shared clonotypes between healthy human individuals (dated by TCRdb to about 2020). As for the study more broadly: The cohort comprised a couple of women and a few men aged 18 to 49 years. For each donor, CD4 naive and CD4 memory were each given three plates, CD8 naive was given two plates, and CD8 memory was given one plate. Blood TCR repertoires of about 5 healthy adults were deeply sequenced to estimate repertoire size and the extent of clonotype sharing between individuals. To increase sequencing depth and limit assay-specific biases, different laboratories used diverse techniques to prepare libraries and sequence TCR repertoires. Leukapheresis yielded between about 0.9 and 9 billion PBMCs per donor.

Healthy HIV-negative adults with no recently reported acute infections or vaccinations were included as donors. Every donor was a Caucasian adult residing in Nashville, Tennessee, USA. CD4+ T cells were enriched by magnetic negative selection; naive cells were then positively selected on CD45RA, and the negative fraction formed the memory subset. Blood was obtained by leukapheresis, after which PBMCs were separated by Ficoll-Histopaque density gradient centrifugation and cryopreserved in liquid nitrogen vapor phase. Analytical flow cytometry was used to check the purity and quantity of each magnetically sorted T cell population. Genomic DNA was isolated from each sorted fraction and quantified by UV absorbance on a Nanodrop 2000c. TCR CDR3 regions were amplified from genomic DNA by multiplex PCR using the deep immunoSEQ assay. Extracted genomic DNA from each cell subset was distributed evenly across all wells of several immunoSEQ 96-well plates, and each plate was treated as a replicate. Each replicate PCR for sorted subsets received around 200 ng genomic DNA, equal to roughly 30,000 T cell genomes. Purified libraries were quantified with a Qubit 3.0 fluorometer, sized on a Bioanalyzer 2100, and re-quantified with the KAPA Library Quantification kit. Each immunoSEQ 96-well plate was sequenced on its own single-read 150-cycle Illumina NextSeq 550 flow cell. As for the original processing: Because only junctional sequences without quality scores were contained in the immunoSEQ output, filtering matching that applied to full-length reads could not be performed. To assign V/J genes and CDR3, sequences were annotated against IMGT germline references using PyIR, a Python wrapper for IgBLAST v1.9. Reads with weak V/J assignments (E-value above 1e-6), missing CDR3, stop codons, out-of-frame junctions, or ambiguous translated residues were removed. A V3J clonotype was defined by an identical inferred V gene, J gene, and CDR3 amino acid sequence. The percentage overlap between two repertoires was calculated by dividing the number of shared unique clonotypes by the size of the smaller repertoire. Three approaches were used to assess repertoire richness: RTK rarefaction, the Chao1 estimator, and Recon v2.1 estimates of unobserved clonotypes. For all TCRbeta clonotypes obtained by the gDNA method from several donors, generation probabilities were computed with OLGA. Held by TCRdb, this immuneACCESS table contains in-frame sequences only and omits some clones. Under half of the omission traces to an unresolved V gene where checked; the cause of the rest is unknown. V, J and clone size derive from that table, while D and trimming were established from the DNA sequence. The sample contains about 1.5 million clones, 95% to 99% of them found a single time. Approximately 0.45% of the sample is in the top ten clones.

Overall results and qualifications from the work: Because the study included a small number of donors, the genetic and exposure-history diversity represented was limited. Higher generation probabilities were observed for clonotypes shared by all four sorted-subset donors than for non-shared clonotypes. Pairwise subsampling led to the expectation that sequencing depth would affect the degree of clonotype sharing among donors. Across several donors, approximately 5% of naive CD4, approximately 3.5% of naive CD8, under 2.5% of memory CD4, and 0.3% to 0.45% of memory CD8 clonotypes were shared. Incomplete sequencing was indicated by rarefaction of sorted-subset datasets, despite the large sequencing depth. Naive subsets generally had larger estimated clonotype richness than memory subsets. Sampling was restricted to blood, and TCR repertoires in tissues likely differ from the TCR repertoires found in blood.

The germline V gene (reference sequence) yields GTSNPN for CDR1 and SVGIG for CDR2. The cysteine opens and the phenylalanine closes a CDR3 of 11 amino acids. The retained sequence is limited to the CDR3, 33 bases, with the frame set at the first base. Cut back by 1 base and 3 bases, the V and J ends lie 3 bases apart. Sequenced material: naive CD4+ T cells sorted from blood. The cell subset or site label of this sample denotes: CD45RA+ positively selected. The clonotype was recovered from a man aged 30-40 years in good health. Recombination linked TRBV30 to TRBJ2-5, with the D gene uncertain. CDR3 loop: CAWSGKETQYF. Here is the DNA: TGTGCCTGGAGTGGTAAAGAGACCCAGTACTTC.